This T cell receptor (beta chain) was captured by sequencing in a study of PD-1 blockade in classical Hodgkin lymphoma. This CDR3 contains 14 residues. Germline values: CDR1 MNHNS, CDR2 SASEGT. Trimming removed 7 bases from V and 2 bases from J; junction bases left unmatched: 4. Time point noted: cycle 4 day 1 (C4D1), after six to seven weeks of nivolumab. All patients experienced relapse after autologous stem cell transplantation, and brentuximab vedotin exposure was variable. This clone has just a few counts. The protocol was immunoSEQ multiplex PCR, while the TCRdb copy is restricted to in-frame clones and leaves out a portion. The table records 25,000 to 30,000 clones, just under 80% of them present only once.

Specimen: peripheral blood mononuclear cells (PBMCs), collected before the fourth cycle of nivolumab. The chain is built from TRBV6-1 and TRBJ2-7, with 11 nucleotides matching TRBD2. The clonotype originates from a human donor with classical Hodgkin lymphoma. The CDR3 is CASKLSGRAYEQYF. CDR3 DNA: TGTGCCAGCAAACTTAGCGGGAGGGCCTACGAGCAGTACTTC.